The clone carrying this T cell receptor (beta chain) was seen a few times. V was shortened by 5 bases and J by 0 bases, with 16 bases between the two germline ends. The CDR3 runs 16 residues. The germline gives CDR1 SEHNR, CDR2 FQNEAQ (reference sequence). The data originate from a study of tumour-infiltrating T cells in Burkitt lymphoma. Study summary: Repertoire clonality predicted overall and progression-free survival.

The protocol was immunoSEQ multiplex PCR, while the TCRdb copy is restricted to in-frame clones and leaves out a portion. The repertoire holds 5,500 to 7,000 clones, with around a tenth as singletons. The sequenced sample was tumor tissue. This sequence joins TRBV7-9 and TRBJ1-1; D is possibly TRBD1 (6 bases). The origin of this receptor is a human donor with diffuse large B-cell lymphoma. Written as DNA, the CDR3 is TGTGCCAGCAGCGGAGGACATGGGGACATGAACACTGAAGCTTTCTTT. Amino acids: CASSGGHGDMNTEAFF.